The sequence of this T cell receptor (beta chain) was determined in a study of tumor-infiltrating lymphocytes in primary liver carcinoma. Across the study: The patients comprised men and women between the ages of 30 and 69 years. Study-wide points: Only about 7-25% of top clones were detected in each of the five tumor regions. Relative to blood, tumors carried a significantly larger fraction of the repertoire in their top 250 clones (p = 0.039).

About this clonotype itself: No antigen is known for it. This may come from a read error, since a much larger clone is one base off.

Investigators took RNA and DNA out together from 20-30 mg of unsorted bulk tissue. Reverse transcription of roughly 470 ng total RNA with a constant-region primer produced TCR beta cDNA. For TCR beta, libraries were produced by three nested multiplex PCR rounds using slightly modified ARM-PCR. A C-beta reverse primer was combined with TRBV1-TRBV30 forward primers in the first two PCR rounds, and each round had around 11 cycles. Using its own MiXCR run on the multiplex PCR reads, TCRdb lists one record per CDR3 protein. The sample lists more than 55,000 distinct CDR3 sequences, 60% to 85% seen once, with approximately 50% in the top ten. Germline values: CDR1 KGHSH, CDR2 LQKENI. V lost 5 bases and J lost 3, with 11 bases in between. This CDR3 contains 13 residues.

Sample: liver tumor tissue from sampling region 2. Subset noted: tumor region T2, inferior pole. This clonotype originated in a man aged 40-50 years with primary liver carcinoma and hepatitis B virus infection. V usage is TRBV18 and J usage is TRBJ2-7; D is uncertain. The CDR3 nucleotides are TGTGCCAGCTCATCAGCTGCCGACTACGAGCAGTACTTC. This sequence encodes CASSSAADYEQYF.